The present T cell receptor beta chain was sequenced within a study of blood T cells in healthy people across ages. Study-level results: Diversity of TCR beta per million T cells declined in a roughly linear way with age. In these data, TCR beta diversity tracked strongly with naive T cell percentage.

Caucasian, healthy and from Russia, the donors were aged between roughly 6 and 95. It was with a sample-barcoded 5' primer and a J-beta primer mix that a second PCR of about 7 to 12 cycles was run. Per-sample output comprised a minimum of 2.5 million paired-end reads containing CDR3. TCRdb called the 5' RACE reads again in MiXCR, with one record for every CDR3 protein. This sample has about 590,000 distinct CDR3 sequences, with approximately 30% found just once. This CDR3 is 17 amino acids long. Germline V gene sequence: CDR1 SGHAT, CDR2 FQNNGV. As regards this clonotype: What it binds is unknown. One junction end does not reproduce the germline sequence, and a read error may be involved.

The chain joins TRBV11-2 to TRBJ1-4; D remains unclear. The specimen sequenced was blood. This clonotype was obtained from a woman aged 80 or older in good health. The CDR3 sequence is CASSFYQRSGRGEKRFF. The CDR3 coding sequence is TGTGCCAGCAGCTTTTACCAACGATCGGGTCGCGGTGAAAAACGGTTTTTT.